This T cell receptor (beta chain) was recorded in a study of early T cells in non-severe SARS-CoV-2 infection listed by TCRdb under 2021. For the study in its entirety: Bulk RNA from unsorted whole blood was used for TCR sequencing, so alpha and beta chains could not be paired.

This clonotype was found many times. Its antigen has not been determined. Base qualities are missing; no much larger clone stands one base away. The library was built by means of 5' RACE. The run used a NextSeq 500. In the TCR library protocol, unique molecular identifiers were attached to individual cDNA molecules to correct for PCR bias and sequencing error. Both TCR alpha and beta chains were sequenced, and tight co-correlation was observed between alpha and beta sequence abundances in each sample. Regarding the original processing steps: Decombinator V4 was used to annotate the V gene, J gene and CDR3 of the TCR sequences. TCRs were defined as expanded if a significant change between any two time points was detected under a Poisson model with p below 0.0001. TCR abundances were normalised to the total number of TCRs sequenced per sample and were expressed as counts per million. TRAV1-2 paired with TRAJ12, TRAJ20 or TRAJ33 defined MAIT TCRs, while TRAV10 paired with TRAJ18 defined iNKT TCRs. VDJdb, accessed 1 November 2021, was searched for CMV, EBV and SARS-CoV-2 annotated TCRs, with TCRs annotated for multiple antigens excluded. The public reads were run again by TCRdb, first through fastp at Q25 and then through MiXCR, and only productive beta chains were kept. Rows are combined by CDR3 protein, so each entry shows the most common genes and DNA. The V and J calls here are based on TCRdb, not the publication. Within this sample are roughly 56,000 distinct CDR3 sequences, with 7.5% to 9.5% of them counted one time only. Clones ranked in the top ten supply about 4% of the sample.

Results and caveats for the whole study, not just this receptor: VDJdb matching was skewed toward anti-spike CD8 responses, so virus-specific expansions were likely underestimated and private and CD4 specificities were missed.

Set within a cohort of healthcare workers in London, UK, this nested case-control study involved weekly PCR testing of nasopharyngeal swabs along with blood sampling. Between 23 and 31 March 2020, the week of the UK lockdown, healthcare workers were enrolled and then followed up weekly for as long as 16 weeks. CDR1 is given as GTSNPN and CDR2 as SVGIG, both from the germline V gene (reference sequence). CDR3 length: 12 amino acids, cysteine to phenylalanine. Solely the CDR3 DNA is kept, with 36 bases framed from the first base. V sheds 2 bases and J sheds 14 bases, leaving 16 bases between their ends.

What was sequenced was whole blood. This TCR came from an adult who was a healthcare worker with PCR-confirmed SARS-CoV-2 infection or an uninfected control (not recorded which). Rearrangement joined TRBV30 to TRBJ2-1, and perhaps TRBD2 as D gene, on 5 matching bases. The CDR3 loop reads CAWSPSGPGEFF. Here is the DNA: TGTGCCTGGAGTCCCTCGGGTCCCGGGGAGTTCTTC.